Listed below are T cell receptor beta chains from one sample, sequenced in a study of Graves' ophthalmopathy and Graves' hyperthyroidism. Each CDR3 protein gets one entry after TCRdb re-called the multiplex PCR reads with MiXCR. The table has about 1.1 million distinct CDR3 sequences, about two fifths seen once; the top ten hold 11%. Sequenced input: peripheral blood or thyroid tissue (not recorded which). The source of these receptors is an adult man with Graves' hyperthyroidism. Both conserved end residues are part of each CDR3. A D gene is named only where the DNA matches it firmly. A clone size is listed for some rows: how often the clone was seen (once, few, many), or a class if it is expanded.

d_gene: NA
j_gene: TRBJ2-5
abundance: many
v_gene: TRBV29-1
CDR3aa: CSVEASKETQYF
CDR3nt: TGCAGCGTTGAGGCTAGTAAGGAGACCCAGTACTTC

d_gene: TRBD1
j_gene: TRBJ1-2
abundance: NA
v_gene: TRBV19
CDR3aa: CASRRGDRVEGYTF
CDR3nt: TGTGCCAGTAGACGGGGTGACAGGGTCGAAGGGTACACCTTC

d_gene: NA
j_gene: TRBJ1-2
abundance: many
v_gene: TRBV25-1
CDR3aa: CASSDFDGYTF
CDR3nt: TGTGCCAGCAGTGATTTTGATGGCTACACCTTC

d_gene: NA
j_gene: TRBJ1-5
abundance: NA
v_gene: TRBV7-6
CDR3aa: CAGSKEPEDQPQHF
CDR3nt: TGTGCCGGCAGCAAAGAACCCGAGGATCAGCCCCAGCATTTT

d_gene: TRBD1
j_gene: TRBJ2-7
abundance: few
v_gene: TRBV4-2
CDR3aa: CASSQGDRGRSYEQYF
CDR3nt: TGTGCCAGCAGCCAAGGAGACAGGGGGCGCTCCTACGAGCAGTACTTC

d_gene: NA
j_gene: TRBJ1-3
abundance: NA
v_gene: TRBV9
CDR3aa: CASSVATYGNTIYF
CDR3nt: TGTGCCAGCAGCGTAGCTACGTACGGAAACACCATATATTTT

d_gene: NA
j_gene: TRBJ1-1
abundance: many
v_gene: TRBV19
CDR3aa: CASSIIGQAEAFF
CDR3nt: TGTGCCAGTAGTATAATAGGGCAGGCTGAAGCTTTCTTT

d_gene: NA
j_gene: TRBJ1-4
abundance: NA
v_gene: TRBV7-2
CDR3aa: CASSLSSGSNEKLFF
CDR3nt: TGTGCCAGCAGCTTAAGTAGCGGGAGTAATGAAAAACTGTTTTTT

d_gene: NA
j_gene: TRBJ2-2
abundance: NA
v_gene: TRBV10-3
CDR3aa: CASSPPSEAGELFF
CDR3nt: TGTGCCAGCAGTCCGCCTAGCGAAGCCGGGGAGCTGTTTTTT

d_gene: TRBD1
j_gene: TRBJ1-6
abundance: NA
v_gene: TRBV10-2
CDR3aa: CASSERGQATSPLHF
CDR3nt: TGTGCCAGCAGTGAACGAGGACAGGCAACGTCACCCCTCCACTTT

d_gene: NA
j_gene: TRBJ1-5
abundance: NA
v_gene: TRBV20-1
CDR3aa: CSARQCLGGQPQHF
CDR3nt: TGCAGTGCTAGACAGTGCCTAGGGGGTCAGCCCCAGCATTTT

d_gene: NA
j_gene: TRBJ2-5
abundance: many
v_gene: TRBV25-1
CDR3aa: CASSEPNRELMETQYF
CDR3nt: TGTGCCAGCAGTGAACCAAACAGGGAATTGATGGAGACCCAGTACTTC

d_gene: NA
j_gene: TRBJ1-6
abundance: NA
v_gene: TRBV19
CDR3aa: CASNPGSNSPLHF
CDR3nt: TGTGCCAGTAACCCAGGCTCTAATTCACCCCTCCACTTT

d_gene: TRBD1
j_gene: TRBJ2-7
abundance: NA
v_gene: TRBV7-9
CDR3aa: CASRKDRDSYEQYF
CDR3nt: TGTGCCAGCAGGAAAGACAGGGATAGCTACGAGCAGTACTTC

d_gene: NA
j_gene: TRBJ1-2
abundance: NA
v_gene: TRBV7-9
CDR3aa: CASSPELGGYTF
CDR3nt: TGTGCCAGCAGCCCCGAATTGGGAGGCTACACCTTC

d_gene: TRBD2
j_gene: TRBJ2-5
abundance: NA
v_gene: TRBV12-3/TRBV12-4
CDR3aa: CASSLGGGSEAQYF
CDR3nt: TGTGCCAGCAGTTTAGGGGGGGGAAGCGAGGCCCAGTACTTC

d_gene: TRBD1
j_gene: TRBJ2-7
abundance: NA
v_gene: TRBV28
CDR3aa: CATQPGQSAYEQYF
CDR3nt: TGTGCCACCCAACCGGGACAGTCGGCCTACGAGCAGTACTTC

d_gene: NA
j_gene: TRBJ1-2
abundance: NA
v_gene: TRBV2
CDR3aa: CASRQGPGYTF
CDR3nt: TGTGCCAGCAGACAGGGCCCTGGCTACACCTTC

d_gene: TRBD2
j_gene: TRBJ2-7
abundance: many
v_gene: TRBV5-1
CDR3aa: CASSPGTSGRYEQYF
CDR3nt: TGCGCCAGCAGCCCGGGGACTAGCGGTCGGTACGAGCAGTACTTC

d_gene: NA
j_gene: TRBJ2-7
abundance: few
v_gene: TRBV2
CDR3aa: CASSAVQYEQYF
CDR3nt: TGTGCCAGCTCGGCAGTGCAATACGAGCAGTACTTC

d_gene: NA
j_gene: TRBJ2-2
abundance: many
v_gene: TRBV5-1
CDR3aa: CASSLVRVDTGELFF
CDR3nt: TGCGCCAGCAGCCTAGTCAGGGTCGACACCGGGGAGCTGTTTTTT

d_gene: NA
j_gene: TRBJ1-5
abundance: NA
v_gene: TRBV5-5
CDR3aa: CASSADGQTSQHF
CDR3nt: TGTGCCAGCAGCGCGGACGGCCAAACTTCCCAGCATTTT

d_gene: TRBD2
j_gene: TRBJ2-7
abundance: many
v_gene: TRBV10-3
CDR3aa: CAISESSGRVSGRSYEQYF
CDR3nt: TGTGCCATCAGTGAGTCGAGCGGGAGAGTTAGCGGCCGCTCCTACGAGCAGTACTTC

d_gene: TRBD1
j_gene: TRBJ1-2
abundance: few
v_gene: TRBV28
CDR3aa: CASRPRDRDTYGYTF
CDR3nt: TGTGCCAGCAGGCCCCGGGACAGGGATACCTATGGCTACACCTTC

d_gene: NA
j_gene: TRBJ2-7
abundance: NA
v_gene: TRBV14
CDR3aa: CASSSDRRGEQYF
CDR3nt: TGTGCCAGCAGCTCGGATCGGCGGGGCGAGCAGTACTTC

d_gene: TRBD2
j_gene: TRBJ2-6
abundance: few
v_gene: TRBV11-3
CDR3aa: CASSPGRQMGGSGANVLTF
CDR3nt: TGTGCCAGCAGCCCGGGGAGACAGATGGGGGGGTCTGGGGCCAACGTCCTGACTTTC

d_gene: NA
j_gene: TRBJ1-5
abundance: few
v_gene: TRBV29-1
CDR3aa: CSAVSHSNQPQHF
CDR3nt: TGCAGCGCCGTGTCACATAGCAATCAGCCCCAGCATTTT

d_gene: NA
j_gene: TRBJ2-2
abundance: few
v_gene: TRBV10-3
CDR3aa: CAVRGDGDTGELFF
CDR3nt: TGTGCCGTGCGAGGGGACGGTGACACCGGGGAGCTGTTTTTT

d_gene: NA
j_gene: TRBJ2-5
abundance: many
v_gene: TRBV10-3
CDR3aa: CAISERASQETQYF
CDR3nt: TGTGCCATCAGTGAGAGGGCAAGCCAAGAGACCCAGTACTTC

d_gene: TRBD2
j_gene: TRBJ2-5
abundance: many
v_gene: TRBV7-9
CDR3aa: CASSPSSGRETQYF
CDR3nt: TGTGCCAGCAGCCCCTCTAGCGGGAGAGAGACCCAGTACTTC

d_gene: TRBD1
j_gene: TRBJ1-2
abundance: NA
v_gene: TRBV28
CDR3aa: CASSLPLNGQGGLHGYTF
CDR3nt: TGTGCCAGCAGTTTACCCCTGAACGGACAGGGCGGTCTTCATGGCTACACCTTC

d_gene: TRBD2
j_gene: TRBJ2-7
abundance: few
v_gene: TRBV6-2/TRBV6-3
CDR3aa: CASSRPSGSWIEQYF
CDR3nt: TGTGCCAGCAGTCGACCCAGCGGGAGCTGGATCGAGCAGTACTTC

d_gene: NA
j_gene: TRBJ1-4
abundance: NA
v_gene: TRBV4-1
CDR3aa: CASSQDGTRSEKLFF
CDR3nt: TGCGCCAGCAGCCAGGATGGGACTAGGAGTGAAAAACTGTTTTTT

d_gene: TRBD1
j_gene: TRBJ2-7
abundance: many
v_gene: TRBV5-1
CDR3aa: CASSLGQGTSYEQYF
CDR3nt: TGTGCCAGCAGCTTAGGACAGGGAACCTCCTACGAGCAGTACTTC

d_gene: TRBD1
j_gene: TRBJ1-5
abundance: NA
v_gene: TRBV11-2
CDR3aa: CASRRPGQGNNQPQHF
CDR3nt: TGTGCCAGCAGGCGACCGGGACAGGGGAACAATCAGCCCCAGCATTTT

d_gene: NA
j_gene: TRBJ1-4
abundance: many
v_gene: TRBV5-1
CDR3aa: CASSLGIDEKLFF
CDR3nt: TGCGCCAGCAGCTTGGGGATTGATGAAAAACTGTTTTTT

d_gene: TRBD1
j_gene: TRBJ1-4
abundance: few
v_gene: TRBV9
CDR3aa: CASSVRRDRDEKLFF
CDR3nt: TGTGCCAGCAGCGTCCGCCGGGACAGGGATGAAAAACTGTTTTTT

d_gene: NA
j_gene: TRBJ2-7
abundance: once
v_gene: TRBV20-1
CDR3aa: CSARNGSSYEQYF
CDR3nt: TGCAGTGCTAGAAATGGCAGCTCCTACGAGCAGTACTTC

d_gene: NA
j_gene: TRBJ1-1
abundance: many
v_gene: TRBV29-1
CDR3aa: CSVDPNTEAFF
CDR3nt: TGCAGCGTTGACCCGAACACTGAAGCTTTCTTT

d_gene: TRBD1
j_gene: TRBJ2-2
abundance: once
v_gene: TRBV7-2
CDR3aa: CASRKRGQGAGTGELFF
CDR3nt: TGTGCCAGCAGGAAACGGGGACAGGGGGCCGGCACCGGGGAGCTGTTTTTT

d_gene: TRBD1
j_gene: TRBJ2-2
abundance: NA
v_gene: TRBV19
CDR3aa: CASTRTGTWYTGELFF
CDR3nt: TGTGCCAGTACCCGGACAGGGACATGGTACACCGGGGAGCTGTTTTTT

d_gene: NA
j_gene: TRBJ1-1
abundance: few
v_gene: TRBV20-1
CDR3aa: CSARGGGDMNTEAFF
CDR3nt: TGCAGTGCCCGAGGGGGAGGGGACATGAACACTGAAGCTTTCTTT

d_gene: TRBD2
j_gene: TRBJ2-7
abundance: many
v_gene: TRBV20-1
CDR3aa: CSARDLTSGSYEQYF
CDR3nt: TGCAGTGCTAGAGATTTAACTAGCGGATCCTACGAGCAGTACTTC

d_gene: NA
j_gene: TRBJ1-2
abundance: few
v_gene: TRBV20-1
CDR3aa: CSARDIKGSYGYTF
CDR3nt: TGCAGTGCTAGAGATATCAAGGGTTCCTATGGCTACACCTTC

d_gene: NA
j_gene: TRBJ1-4
abundance: many
v_gene: TRBV20-1
CDR3aa: CSARMTGEGEKLFF
CDR3nt: TGCAGTGCTAGGATGACTGGGGAGGGGGAAAAACTGTTTTTT

d_gene: NA
j_gene: TRBJ2-7
abundance: NA
v_gene: TRBV2
CDR3aa: CASVGRSDYEQYF
CDR3nt: TGTGCCAGCGTTGGGCGCTCGGACTACGAGCAGTACTTC

d_gene: NA
j_gene: TRBJ1-6
abundance: NA
v_gene: TRBV6-4
CDR3aa: CASSEDGNYNSPLHF
CDR3nt: TGTGCCAGCAGTGAGGACGGAAACTATAATTCACCCCTCCACTTT

d_gene: TRBD2
j_gene: TRBJ2-5
abundance: many
v_gene: TRBV9
CDR3aa: CASSVELAEETQYF
CDR3nt: TGTGCCAGCAGCGTAGAACTAGCGGAAGAGACCCAGTACTTC

d_gene: TRBD1
j_gene: TRBJ1-6
abundance: many
v_gene: TRBV7-9
CDR3aa: CASSNRGTGTLSPLHF
CDR3nt: TGTGCCAGCAGCAACCGGGGGACAGGCACTCTTTCACCCCTCCACTTT